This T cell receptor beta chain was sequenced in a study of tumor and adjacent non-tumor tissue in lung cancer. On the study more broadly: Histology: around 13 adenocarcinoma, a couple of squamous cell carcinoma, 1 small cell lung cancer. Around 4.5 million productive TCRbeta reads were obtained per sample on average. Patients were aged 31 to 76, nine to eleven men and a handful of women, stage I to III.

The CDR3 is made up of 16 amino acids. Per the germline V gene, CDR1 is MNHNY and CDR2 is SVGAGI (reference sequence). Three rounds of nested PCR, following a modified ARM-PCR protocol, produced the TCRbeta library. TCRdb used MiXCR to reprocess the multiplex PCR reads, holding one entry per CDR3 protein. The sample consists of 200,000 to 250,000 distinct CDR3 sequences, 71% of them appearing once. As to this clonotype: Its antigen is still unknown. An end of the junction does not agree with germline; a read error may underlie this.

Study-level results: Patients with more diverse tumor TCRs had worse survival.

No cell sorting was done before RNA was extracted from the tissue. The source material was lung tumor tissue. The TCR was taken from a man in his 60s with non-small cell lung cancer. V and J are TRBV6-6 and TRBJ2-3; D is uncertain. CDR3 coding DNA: TGTGTCAGCAGTTACCCTGAGGCTAGATACACAGATACGCAGTATTTT. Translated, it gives CVSSYPEARYTDTQYF.